Each of the 13 T cell receptor beta chains below was sequenced from the same sample in a study of tumor-infiltrating lymphocytes in localized non-small cell lung cancer. Sequencing was performed with immunoSEQ multiplex PCR; in TCRdb, only in-frame clones are kept and a portion is missing. The sample records some 30,000 clones, roughly 88% being singletons. Sample: lung tumor tissue. Receptor source: a human donor with non-small cell lung cancer.

The V call is TRBV19, the J call TRBJ2-2; D remains ambiguous. Between the trimmed V and J ends, which lost 4 bases and 1 base, there was a span of 10 bases. The CDR3 has 15 residues. Germline CDR1 LNHDA, CDR2 SQIVND (reference sequence). The CDR3 region is CASSRTPRNTGELFF. The DNA for the CDR3 is TGTGCCAGTAGTAGAACACCCCGGAACACCGGGGAGCTGTTTTTT.

The chain uses TRBV6-1 and TRBJ1-1; 9 positions match TRBD1. CDR3 length: 14 residues. Germline lookup yields CDR1 MNHNS and CDR2 SASEGT. The ends lost 4 bases at V and 5 bases at J; junction bases unmatched: 5. The CDR3 region has the DNA TGTGCCAGCAGTGTGGGACAGGGTGAGACTGAAGCTTTCTTT. This sequence encodes CASSVGQGETEAFF.

The chain employs TRBV28 and TRBJ2-7; 8 positions match TRBD1. The ends lost 3 bases at V and 3 bases at J; junction bases unmatched: 1. There are 13 residues in the CDR3. Germline V gene sequence: CDR1 MDHEN, CDR2 SYDVKM. The CDR3 DNA is TGTGCCAGCAGTTTCACAGGGGGCTACGAGCAGTACTTC. Its translation is CASSFTGGYEQYF.

The chain carries TRBV5-4 and TRBJ2-7; the match to TRBD2 covers 9 bases. The CDR3 length is 15 residues. Per germline, CDR1 SGHNT and CDR2 YYREEE (reference sequence). With V trimmed by 1 base and J by 5 bases, 7 bases remained unmatched. The CDR3 loop is CASSLSAGGRDEQYF. The CDR3 nucleotides read TGTGCCAGCAGCTTGAGCGCGGGGGGGAGGGACGAGCAGTACTTC.

V is TRBV14 and J is TRBJ2-3, with a tentative D call TRBD1 (6 bases). Deletions cut 2 bases from V and 4 bases from J, with 10 bases between. The CDR3 totals 14 residues. Germline-derived CDR1 and CDR2 are SGHDN and FVKESK. CDR3 nucleotide sequence: TGTGCCAGCAGCCAAACAGGGTTGGCAGATACGCAGTATTTT. This sequence encodes CASSQTGLADTQYF.

The chain links TRBV9 to TRBJ2-3; D tentatively fits TRBD1 or TRBD2 (5 bases each). The CDR3 is made up of 14 amino acids. V dropped 7 bases and J dropped 2 bases, with 14 bases sitting between them. Per germline, CDR1 SGDLS and CDR2 YYNGEE. The CDR3 loop is CASGTVVNTDTQYF. For the CDR3, the DNA is TGTGCCAGCGGGACGGTTGTAAACACAGATACGCAGTATTTT.

V and J are TRBV29-1 and TRBJ1-2, with 8 nucleotides matching TRBD1. Germline lookup yields CDR1 SQVTM and CDR2 ANQGSEA. The CDR3 has 14 amino acids. With V trimmed by 6 bases and J by 6 bases, 12 bases remained unmatched. The CDR3 nucleotides are TGCAGCGTAATTTCAGGGGGCGCAGGGAATGGCTACACCTTC. This encodes CSVISGGAGNGYTF.

The rearrangement uses TRBV15 and TRBJ2-2; D call uncertain. V lost 0 bases to trimming and J lost 4 bases, with 6 bases between them. This CDR3 region has 14 residues. The V gene's germline CDR1 is LNHNV and CDR2 YYDKDF (reference sequence). The CDR3 DNA is TGTGCCACCAGCAGAGATGTCCTCACCGGGGAGCTGTTTTTT. Protein product: CATSRDVLTGELFF.

The V gene is TRBV18, the J gene TRBJ1-1; 8 nucleotides align to TRBD1. Looked up from germline, CDR1 is KGHSH and CDR2 is LQKENI. This CDR3 region has 16 residues. After removal of 3 bases from V and 0 bases from J, the junction contained 6 bases not matched to a gene. The CDR3 DNA reads as TGTGCCAGCTCACCCGGGACAGGTCGGTTGAACACTGAAGCTTTCTTT. It encodes CASSPGTGRLNTEAFF.

V usage is TRBV9 and J usage is TRBJ2-7; no reliable D call. V was shortened by 3 bases and J by 0 bases, with 10 bases between the two germline ends. The CDR3 has 14 amino acids. Germline V gene lookup returns CDR1 SGDLS and CDR2 YYNGEE. The CDR3 sequence is CASSASRSSYEQYF. The CDR3 bases are TGTGCCAGCAGCGCCTCTAGGAGCTCCTACGAGCAGTACTTC. The full variable domain, its missing parts supplied by reference TRBV9 and TRBJ2-7, is DSGVTQTPKHLITATGQRVTLRCSPRSGDLSVYWYQQSLDQGLQFLIQYYNGEERAKGNILERFSAQQFPDLHSELNLSSLELGDSALYFCASSASRSSYEQYFGPGTRLTVT.

The chain carries TRBV5-1 and TRBJ1-1; unclear D gene. CDR1 and CDR2 from the germline V gene are SGHRS and YFSETQ. Between the trimmed V and J ends, which lost 5 bases and 3 bases, there was a span of 8 bases. This CDR3 has 12 residues. CDR3 nucleotides: TGCGCCAGCAGACTCCAGGACACTGAAGCTTTCTTT. Translated, it gives CASRLQDTEAFF.

The chain couples TRBV9 to TRBJ2-5; D not certain. This CDR3 region has 13 residues. CDR1 is SGDLS, CDR2 YYNGEE, per germline. V dropped 0 bases and J dropped 2 bases, with 5 bases sitting between them. The CDR3 bases are TGTGCCAGCAGCGTAGCCCAACAAGAGACCCAGTACTTC. Residues: CASSVAQQETQYF.

J is TRBJ2-3 and V is TRBV11-3; 7 bases fit TRBD2. The CDR3 is 15 amino acids. Germline V gene data show CDR1 as SGHNT and CDR2 as YENEEA. V dropped 0 bases and J dropped 4; count of bases not matched to a gene: 4. CDR3 protein: CASSLDPAGADTQYF. The DNA of the CDR3 is TGTGCCAGCAGCTTAGATCCGGCGGGGGCAGATACGCAGTATTTT.